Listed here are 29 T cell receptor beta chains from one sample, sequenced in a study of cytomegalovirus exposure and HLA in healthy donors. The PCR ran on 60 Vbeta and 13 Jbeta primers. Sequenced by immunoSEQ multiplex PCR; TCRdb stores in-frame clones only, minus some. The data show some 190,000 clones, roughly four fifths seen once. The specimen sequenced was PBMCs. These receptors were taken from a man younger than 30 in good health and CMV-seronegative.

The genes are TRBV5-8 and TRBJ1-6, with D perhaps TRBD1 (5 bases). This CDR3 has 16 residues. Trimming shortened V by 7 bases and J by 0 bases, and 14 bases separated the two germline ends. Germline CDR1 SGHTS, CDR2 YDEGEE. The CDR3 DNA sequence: TGTGCCAGCGGGGGGGGAGGGAGCTCCTATAATTCACCCCTCCACTTT. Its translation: CASGGGGSSYNSPLHF.

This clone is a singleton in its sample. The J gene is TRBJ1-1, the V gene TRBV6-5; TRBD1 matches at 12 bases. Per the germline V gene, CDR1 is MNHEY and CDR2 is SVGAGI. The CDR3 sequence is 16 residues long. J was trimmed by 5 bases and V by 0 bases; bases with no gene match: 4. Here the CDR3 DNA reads TGTGCCAGCAGTTACTCCGGGACAGGGGGCAGGACTGAAGCTTTCTTT. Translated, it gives CASSYSGTGGRTEAFF.

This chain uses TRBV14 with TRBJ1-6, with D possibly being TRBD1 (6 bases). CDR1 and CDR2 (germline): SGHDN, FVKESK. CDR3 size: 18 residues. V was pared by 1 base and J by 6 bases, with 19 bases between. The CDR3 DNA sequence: TGTGCCAGCAGCCAAGGTCGGTGGATCCAGGGGACTAATTCACCCCTCCACTTT. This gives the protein CASSQGRWIQGTNSPLHF. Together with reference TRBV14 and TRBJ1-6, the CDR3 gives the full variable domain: EAGVTQFPSHSVIEKGQTVTLRCDPISGHDNLYWYRRVMGKEIKFLLHFVKESKQDESGMPNNRFLAERTGGTYSTLKVQPAELEDSGVYFCASSQGRWIQGTNSPLHFGNGTRLTVT.

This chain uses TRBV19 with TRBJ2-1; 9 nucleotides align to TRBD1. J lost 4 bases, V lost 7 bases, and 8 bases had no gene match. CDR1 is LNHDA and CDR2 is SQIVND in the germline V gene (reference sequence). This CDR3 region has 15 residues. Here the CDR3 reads CASNFGTGWYNEQFF. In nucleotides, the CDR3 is TGTGCCAGTAACTTCGGGACAGGGTGGTACAATGAGCAGTTCTTC.

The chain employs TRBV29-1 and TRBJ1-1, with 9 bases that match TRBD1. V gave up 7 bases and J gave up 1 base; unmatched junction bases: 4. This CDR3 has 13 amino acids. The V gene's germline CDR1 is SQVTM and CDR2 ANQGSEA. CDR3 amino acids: CSGRTGANTEAFF. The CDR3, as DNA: TGCAGCGGACGGACAGGGGCGAACACTGAAGCTTTCTTT.

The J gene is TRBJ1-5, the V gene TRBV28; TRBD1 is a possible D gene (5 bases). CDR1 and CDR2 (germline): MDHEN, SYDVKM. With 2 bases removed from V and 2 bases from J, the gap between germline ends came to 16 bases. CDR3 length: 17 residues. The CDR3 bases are TGTGCCAGCAGTTTACCGTCAGGGTTTAACGGCAATCAGCCCCAGCATTTT. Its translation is CASSLPSGFNGNQPQHF.

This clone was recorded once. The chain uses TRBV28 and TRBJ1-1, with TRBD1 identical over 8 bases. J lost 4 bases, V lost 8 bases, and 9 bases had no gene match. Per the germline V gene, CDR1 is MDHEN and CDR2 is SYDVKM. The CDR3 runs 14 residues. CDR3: CASVTGGSITEAFF. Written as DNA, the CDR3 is TGTGCCAGCGTTACAGGGGGGTCGATCACTGAAGCTTTCTTT.

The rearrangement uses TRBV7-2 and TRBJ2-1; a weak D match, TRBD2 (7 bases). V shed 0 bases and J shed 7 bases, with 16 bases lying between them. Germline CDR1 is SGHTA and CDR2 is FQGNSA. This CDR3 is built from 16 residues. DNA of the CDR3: TGTGCCAGCAGCTTAGCCCCCGCGGGGGCTTCTAATGAGCAGTTCTTC. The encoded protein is CASSLAPAGASNEQFF.

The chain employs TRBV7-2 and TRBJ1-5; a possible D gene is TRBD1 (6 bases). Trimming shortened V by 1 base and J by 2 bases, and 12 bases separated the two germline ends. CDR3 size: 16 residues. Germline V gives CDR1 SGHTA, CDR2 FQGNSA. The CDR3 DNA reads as TGTGCCAGCAGCTTAGGTACAGGGAAGGGCAATCAGCCCCAGCATTTT. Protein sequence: CASSLGTGKGNQPQHF.

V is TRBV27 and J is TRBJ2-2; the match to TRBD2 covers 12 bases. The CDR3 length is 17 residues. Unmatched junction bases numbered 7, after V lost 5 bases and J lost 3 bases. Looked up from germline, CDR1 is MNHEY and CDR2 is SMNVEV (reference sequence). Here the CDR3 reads CASSAPSGGADTGELFF. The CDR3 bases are TGTGCCAGCAGTGCGCCTAGCGGGGGGGCCGACACCGGGGAGCTGTTTTTT.

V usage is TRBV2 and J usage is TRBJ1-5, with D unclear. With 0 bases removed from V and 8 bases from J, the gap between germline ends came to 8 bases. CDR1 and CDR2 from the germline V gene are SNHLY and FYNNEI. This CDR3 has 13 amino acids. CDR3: CASSEAWEKPQHF. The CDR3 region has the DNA TGTGCCAGCAGTGAAGCATGGGAGAAGCCCCAGCATTTT.

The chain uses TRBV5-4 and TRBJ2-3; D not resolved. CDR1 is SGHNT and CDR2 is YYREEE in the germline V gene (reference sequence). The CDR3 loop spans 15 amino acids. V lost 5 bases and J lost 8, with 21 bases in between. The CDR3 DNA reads TGTGCCAGCAGTAGTGGCGGATCCCCCACGGGTACGCAGTATTTT. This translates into CASSSGGSPTGTQYF.

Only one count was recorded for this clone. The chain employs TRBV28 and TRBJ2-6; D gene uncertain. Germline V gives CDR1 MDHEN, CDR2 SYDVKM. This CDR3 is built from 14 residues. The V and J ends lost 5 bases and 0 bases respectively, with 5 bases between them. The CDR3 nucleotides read TGTGCCAGCAGTACAAGCTCTGGGGCCAACGTCCTGACTTTC. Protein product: CASSTSSGANVLTF.

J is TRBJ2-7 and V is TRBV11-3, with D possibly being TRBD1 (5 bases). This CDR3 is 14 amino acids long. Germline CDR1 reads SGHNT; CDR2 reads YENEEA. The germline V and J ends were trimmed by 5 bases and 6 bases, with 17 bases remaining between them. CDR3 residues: CASSKGAQHGEQYF. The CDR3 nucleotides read TGTGCCAGCAGCAAAGGGGCCCAGCACGGCGAGCAGTACTTC.

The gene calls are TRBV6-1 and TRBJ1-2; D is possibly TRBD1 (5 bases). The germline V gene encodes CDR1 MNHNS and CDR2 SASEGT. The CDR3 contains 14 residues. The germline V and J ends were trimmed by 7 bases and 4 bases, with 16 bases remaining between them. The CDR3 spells CASITGGGLYGYTF. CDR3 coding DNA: TGTGCCAGCATAACCGGGGGTGGCCTCTATGGCTACACCTTC.

CDR3 nucleotides: TGTGCCAGTACCCAAATCGGGGGGAACACCGGGGAGCTGTTTTTT. It codes for CASTQIGGNTGELFF. The rearrangement joins TRBV19 to TRBJ2-2, with a tentative D call TRBD2 (6 bases). The CDR3 length is 15 residues. The germline V gene has CDR1 LNHDA and CDR2 SQIVND (reference sequence). Trimming pared 7 bases from V and 1 base from J, leaving 13 bases between. The variable domain in full, with the rest retrieved from reference TRBV19 and TRBJ2-2, is DGGITQSPKYLFRKEGQNVTLSCEQNLNHDAMYWYRQDPGQGLRLIYYSQIVNDFQKGDIAEGYSVSREKKESFPLTVTSAQKNPTAFYLCASTQIGGNTGELFFGEGSRLTVL.

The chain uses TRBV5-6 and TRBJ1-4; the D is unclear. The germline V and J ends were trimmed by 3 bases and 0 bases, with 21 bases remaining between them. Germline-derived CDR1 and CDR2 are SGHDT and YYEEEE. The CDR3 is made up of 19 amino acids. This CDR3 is CASSSRFGEYKATNEKLFF. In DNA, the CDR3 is TGTGCCAGCAGCTCTCGGTTCGGGGAGTACAAGGCAACTAATGAAAAACTGTTTTTT.

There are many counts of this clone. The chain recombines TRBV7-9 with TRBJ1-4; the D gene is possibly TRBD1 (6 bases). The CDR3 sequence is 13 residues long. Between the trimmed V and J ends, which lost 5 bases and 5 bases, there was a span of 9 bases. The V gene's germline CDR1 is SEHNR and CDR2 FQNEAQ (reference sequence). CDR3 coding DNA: TGTGCCAGCAGCCCGGGGGGCAATGAAAAACTGTTTTTT. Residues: CASSPGGNEKLFF.

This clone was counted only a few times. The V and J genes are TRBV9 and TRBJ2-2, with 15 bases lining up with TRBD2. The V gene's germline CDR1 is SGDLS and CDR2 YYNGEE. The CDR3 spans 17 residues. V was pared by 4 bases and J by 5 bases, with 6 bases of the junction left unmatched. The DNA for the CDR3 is TGTGCCAGCAGCCTGGGGACTAGCGGGAGGAGTACCGGGGAGCTGTTTTTT. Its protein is CASSLGTSGRSTGELFF.

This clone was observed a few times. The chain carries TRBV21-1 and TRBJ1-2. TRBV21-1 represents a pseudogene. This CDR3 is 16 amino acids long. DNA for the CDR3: TGTGCCAGCAGCAAAGTAGCCGGGGATGGCTGTTTTGGCTACACCTTC. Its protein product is CASSKVAGDGCFGYTF.

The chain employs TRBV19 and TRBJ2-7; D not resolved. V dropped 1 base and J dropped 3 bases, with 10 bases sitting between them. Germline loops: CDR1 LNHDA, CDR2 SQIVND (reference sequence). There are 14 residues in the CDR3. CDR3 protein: CASSIGLPDYEQYF. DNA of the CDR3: TGTGCCAGTAGTATAGGACTGCCTGACTACGAGCAGTACTTC.

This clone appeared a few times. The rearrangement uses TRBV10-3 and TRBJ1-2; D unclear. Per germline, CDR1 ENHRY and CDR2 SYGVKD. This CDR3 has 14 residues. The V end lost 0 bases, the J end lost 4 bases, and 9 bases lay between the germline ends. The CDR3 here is CAISESRVGYGYTF. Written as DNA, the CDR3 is TGTGCCATCAGTGAGTCGCGGGTCGGCTATGGCTACACCTTC.

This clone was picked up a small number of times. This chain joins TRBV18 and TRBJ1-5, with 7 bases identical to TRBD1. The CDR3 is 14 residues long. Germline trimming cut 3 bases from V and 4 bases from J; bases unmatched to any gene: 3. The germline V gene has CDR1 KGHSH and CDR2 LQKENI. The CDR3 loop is CASSPGQANQPQHF. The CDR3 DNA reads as TGTGCCAGCTCACCTGGACAGGCGAATCAGCCCCAGCATTTT.

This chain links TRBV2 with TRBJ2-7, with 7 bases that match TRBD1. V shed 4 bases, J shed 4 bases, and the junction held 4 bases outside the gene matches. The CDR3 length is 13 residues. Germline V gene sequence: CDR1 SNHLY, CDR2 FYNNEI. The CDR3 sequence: CASSGDRQYEQYF. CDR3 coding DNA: TGTGCCAGCAGTGGGGACAGACAGTACGAGCAGTACTTC. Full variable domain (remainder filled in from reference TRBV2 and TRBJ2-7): EPEVTQTPSHQVTQMGQEVILRCVPISNHLYFYWYRQILGQKVEFLVSFYNNEISEKSEIFDDQFSVERPDGSNFTLKIRSTKLEDSAMYFCASSGDRQYEQYFGPGTRLTVT.

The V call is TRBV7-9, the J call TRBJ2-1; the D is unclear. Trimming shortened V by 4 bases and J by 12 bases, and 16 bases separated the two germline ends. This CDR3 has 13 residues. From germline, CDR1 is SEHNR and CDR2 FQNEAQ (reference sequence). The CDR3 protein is CASSYSTAPTQFF. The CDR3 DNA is TGTGCCAGCAGCTATTCGACTGCCCCGACGCAGTTCTTC.

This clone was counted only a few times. This CDR3 is CASSILGGVGYGYTF. The CDR3 DNA follows: TGTGCCAGTAGCATCCTAGGGGGCGTAGGCTATGGCTACACCTTC. The gene calls are TRBV19 and TRBJ1-2; 7 nucleotides match TRBD1. Unmatched junction bases numbered 11, after V lost 6 bases and J lost 4 bases. Germline V gene data show CDR1 as LNHDA and CDR2 as SQIVND (reference sequence). This CDR3 contains 15 residues. The full variable domain, with the rest looked up from reference TRBV19 and TRBJ1-2, is DGGITQSPKYLFRKEGQNVTLSCEQNLNHDAMYWYRQDPGQGLRLIYYSQIVNDFQKGDIAEGYSVSREKKESFPLTVTSAQKNPTAFYLCASSILGGVGYGYTFGSGTRLTVV.

The CDR3 DNA sequence: TGTGCCAGCACCAGGTTAGGTTCCTACGAGCAGTACTTC. This sequence encodes CASTRLGSYEQYF. The V and J genes are TRBV27 and TRBJ2-5, with D uncertain. The J call may be wrong; the DNA end is better matched by TRBJ2-7. The germline V gene has CDR1 MNHEY and CDR2 SMNVEV (reference sequence). The CDR3 covers 13 residues.

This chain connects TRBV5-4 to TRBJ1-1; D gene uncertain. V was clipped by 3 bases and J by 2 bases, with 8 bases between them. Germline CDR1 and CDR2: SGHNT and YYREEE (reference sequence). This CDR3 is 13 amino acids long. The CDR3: CASSSTLNTEAFF. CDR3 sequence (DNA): TGTGCCAGCAGCTCGACACTCAACACTGAAGCTTTCTTT.

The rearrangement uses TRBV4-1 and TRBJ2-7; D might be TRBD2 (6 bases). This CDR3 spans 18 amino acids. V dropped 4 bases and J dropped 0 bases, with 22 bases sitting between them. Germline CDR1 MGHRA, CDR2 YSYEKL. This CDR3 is CASSPLVAEGRTSYEQYF. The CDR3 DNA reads TGCGCCAGCAGCCCCCTCGTTGCGGAGGGCCGTACCTCCTACGAGCAGTACTTC.